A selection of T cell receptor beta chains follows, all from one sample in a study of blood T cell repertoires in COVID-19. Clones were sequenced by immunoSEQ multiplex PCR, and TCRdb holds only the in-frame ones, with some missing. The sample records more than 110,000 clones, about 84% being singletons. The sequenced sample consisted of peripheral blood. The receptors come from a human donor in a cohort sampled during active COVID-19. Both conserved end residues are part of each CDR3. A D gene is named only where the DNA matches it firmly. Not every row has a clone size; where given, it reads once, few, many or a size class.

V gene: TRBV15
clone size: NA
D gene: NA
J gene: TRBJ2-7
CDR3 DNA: TGTGCCACCAGCATCGGACAGTCCTACGAGCAGTACTTC
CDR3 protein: CATSIGQSYEQYF

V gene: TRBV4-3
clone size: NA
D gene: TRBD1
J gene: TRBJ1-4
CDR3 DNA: TGCGCCAGCAGTCGGGACAGGGGTCTCGGTGAAAAACTGTTTTTT
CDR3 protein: CASSRDRGLGEKLFF

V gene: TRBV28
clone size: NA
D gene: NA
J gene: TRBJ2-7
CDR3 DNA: TGTGCCAGCAGAGCAGGGGTTGGGGGCGAGCAGTACTTC
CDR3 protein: CASRAGVGGEQYF

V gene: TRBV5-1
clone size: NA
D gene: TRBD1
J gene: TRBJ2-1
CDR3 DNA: TGCGCCAGCAGCTTGACACCGGACAGGGTTTACAATGAGCAGTTCTTC
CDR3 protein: CASSLTPDRVYNEQFF

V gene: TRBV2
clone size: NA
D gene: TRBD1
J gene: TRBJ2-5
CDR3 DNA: TGTGCCAGCAGGTTGGACAGGGTTGAGACCCAGTACTTC
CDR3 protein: CASRLDRVETQYF

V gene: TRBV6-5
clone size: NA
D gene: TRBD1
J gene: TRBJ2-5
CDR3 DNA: TGTGCCAGCAGTCCAAATACAGGGGTCCAAGAGACCCAGTACTTC
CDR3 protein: CASSPNTGVQETQYF

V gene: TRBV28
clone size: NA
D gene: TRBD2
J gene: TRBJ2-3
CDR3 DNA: TGTGCCAGCAGTTTTTCAAGCGGGGGGGCCGGGGATACGCAGTATTTT
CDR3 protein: CASSFSSGGAGDTQYF

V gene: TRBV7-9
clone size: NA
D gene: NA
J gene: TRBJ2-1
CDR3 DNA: TGTGCCAGCAGCGTTTCTTCCCACAATGAGCAGTTCTTC
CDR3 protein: CASSVSSHNEQFF

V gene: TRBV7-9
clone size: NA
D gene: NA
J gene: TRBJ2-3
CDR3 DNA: TGTGCCAGCAGCCAGCATCAATTGGTTGCGGCGCAGTATTTT
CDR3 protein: CASSQHQLVAAQYF

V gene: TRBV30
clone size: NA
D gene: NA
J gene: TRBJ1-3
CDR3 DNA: TGTGCCTGGTCAGGGGTTGTGGGAAACACCATATATTTT
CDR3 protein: CAWSGVVGNTIYF

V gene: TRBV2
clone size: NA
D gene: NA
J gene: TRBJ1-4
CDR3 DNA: TGTGCCAGCAGAATATACCGGGGGAATGAAAAACTGTTTTTT
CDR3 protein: CASRIYRGNEKLFF

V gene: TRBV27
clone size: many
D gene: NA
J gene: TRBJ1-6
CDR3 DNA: TGTGCCAGCAGTCCCCTCGGTGAGCGAAATTCACCCCTCCACTTT
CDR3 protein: CASSPLGERNSPLHF

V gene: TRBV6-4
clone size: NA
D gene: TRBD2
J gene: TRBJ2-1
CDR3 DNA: TGTGCCAGCAGTGCGAGCGGGGGGCAACCCTACAATGAGCAGTTCTTC
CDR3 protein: CASSASGGQPYNEQFF

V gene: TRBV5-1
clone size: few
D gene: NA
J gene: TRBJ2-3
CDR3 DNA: TGCGCCAGCAGCCCGACTAGCACAGATACGCAGTATTTT
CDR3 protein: CASSPTSTDTQYF

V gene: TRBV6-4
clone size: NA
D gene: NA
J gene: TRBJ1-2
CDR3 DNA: TGTGCCAGCAGTGACCGGAGAAGGAAAGGCAACCCTAACTATGGCTACACCTTC
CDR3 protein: CASSDRRRKGNPNYGYTF

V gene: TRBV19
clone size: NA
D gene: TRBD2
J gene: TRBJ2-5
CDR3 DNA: TGTGCCAGTAGTACGGGGCGGGGGAGGTACCAAGAGACCCAGTACTTC
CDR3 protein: CASSTGRGRYQETQYF